A selection of T cell receptor beta chains follows, all from one sample in a study of blood T cell repertoires in COVID-19. Data came from immunoSEQ multiplex PCR; TCRdb stores just in-frame clones and leaves some out. The data hold around 130,000 clones, with around nine tenths observed a single time. Sequences were obtained from peripheral blood. These receptors were collected from a man in his sixties with COVID-19, enrolled during active disease. Both conserved end residues are part of each CDR3. The D gene is left open where the match is weak. Not all rows give a size; the values are once, few, many and, for expanded clones, a class.

TRBJ1-1,-,-,TRBV28,TGTGCCAGCTTGCCGGCCGGGAGGGGTAACACTGAAGCTTTCTTT,CASLPAGRGNTEAFF
TRBJ2-1,-,-,TRBV5-6,TGTGCCAGCAGCCCGACAGACAATGAGCAGTTCTTC,CASSPTDNEQFF
TRBJ2-1,few,TRBD2,TRBV5-1,TGCGCCAGCAGCTTGGCAGGGACTAGCAATGAGCAGTTCTTC,CASSLAGTSNEQFF
TRBJ1-1,-,-,TRBV11-2,TGTGCCAGCAGCTTAGGAGGGGGGGGGACTGAAGCTTTCTTT,CASSLGGGGTEAFF
TRBJ2-1,-,TRBD1,TRBV29-1,TGCAGCGTGGCCCAGGGGGCAGAACCCGTGGGTGAGCAGTTCTTC,CSVAQGAEPVGEQFF
TRBJ2-5,-,TRBD2,TRBV2,TGTGCCAGTTTTAGCGGGAACGGAAAGACCCAGTACTTC,CASFSGNGKTQYF
TRBJ1-1,-,-,TRBV30,TGTGCCTGGAGAGAGACAGTTGAAGCTTTCTTT,CAWRETVEAFF
TRBJ1-1,-,TRBD1,TRBV7-9,TGTGCCAGCAGCCGACCGACAGGGGAGGACGCTGAAGCTTTCTTT,CASSRPTGEDAEAFF
TRBJ2-7,-,TRBD1,TRBV30,TGTGCCTGGAGGGGACAGGGAAAGTTCAACGAGCAGTACTTC,CAWRGQGKFNEQYF
TRBJ1-1,-,-,TRBV11-3,TGTGCCAGCAGCTTACCGGTCACAGGGCTGAACACTGAAGCTTTCTTT,CASSLPVTGLNTEAFF
TRBJ2-7,-,-,TRBV27,TGTGCCAGCAGTTTGAATTTTGGCACGGGGGAGCAGTACTTC,CASSLNFGTGEQYF
TRBJ2-7,-,TRBD2,TRBV5-1,TGCGCCAGCAGTTTTGCATACACTAGCGGCCCCTACGAGCAGTACTTC,CASSFAYTSGPYEQYF
TRBJ1-3,-,-,TRBV19,TGTGCCAGCACTAGACAACACCTTCTGCCTGGAAACACCATATATTTT,CASTRQHLLPGNTIYF
TRBJ2-7,-,-,TRBV4-3,TGCGCCAGCAGCCAAGATTTTGGCGGATTCTCCTACGAGCAGTACTTC,CASSQDFGGFSYEQYF
TRBJ1-6,few,-,TRBV5-6,TGTGCCAGCAGCTCGGCCCCAGGGATTCGATCACCCCTCCACTTT,CASSSAPGIRSPLHF
TRBJ1-1,once,-,TRBV3-1/TRBV3-2,TGTGCCAGCAGCCAAGACAGGGTACCCACTGAAGCTTTCTTT,CASSQDRVPTEAFF
TRBJ2-1,-,-,TRBV12-5,TGTGCTAGTGGTTTGGTACGAGGGTACCACAATGAGCAGTTCTTC,CASGLVRGYHNEQFF
TRBJ2-3,once,-,TRBV4-2,TGTGCCAGCAGCCCTCTAATTAGCGGATTCACAGATACGCAGTATTTT,CASSPLISGFTDTQYF
TRBJ1-1,-,-,TRBV28,TGTGCCAGCAGTCAGGGAGGGGGTCGGGGGCGAGCTTTCTTT,CASSQGGGRGRAFF
TRBJ2-6,-,TRBD2,TRBV18,TGTGCCAGCTCACCATTCAGGCGGGAGGCTGGGGCCAACGTCCTGACTTTC,CASSPFRREAGANVLTF
TRBJ2-2,-,TRBD1,TRBV9,TGTGCCAGCAGCGTTCCGGGACAGACGAACACCGGGGAGCTGTTTTTT,CASSVPGQTNTGELFF
TRBJ1-2,-,-,TRBV10-3,TGTGCCATCGGGGGGGCAAGGGGCTACACCTTC,CAIGGARGYTF
TRBJ1-4,-,TRBD1,TRBV3-1/TRBV3-2,TGTGCCAGCAGTCCGACAGGGGGCCAGGATGAAAAACTGTTTTTT,CASSPTGGQDEKLFF
TRBJ2-1,once,-,TRBV10-3,TGTGCCATCAGTGAGTCGAGAGGGAATGAGCAGTTCTTC,CAISESRGNEQFF
TRBJ2-1,-,TRBD2,TRBV2,TGTGCCAGCAGCCCTACTAGCGGGAGATACAATGAGCAGTTCTTC,CASSPTSGRYNEQFF
TRBJ2-1,-,-,TRBV19,TGTGCCAGTAGTCTCTCGGACTTGTACAATGAGCAGTTCTTC,CASSLSDLYNEQFF
TRBJ2-2,-,-,TRBV7-6,TGTGCCAGCAGCTTCTTTGCGGGAAGGAACGGGGAGCTGTTTTTT,CASSFFAGRNGELFF
TRBJ1-2,few,TRBD1,TRBV9,TGTGCCAGCAGCGTCGATTCAGGGGGCGCGAGCTACACCTTC,CASSVDSGGASYTF
TRBJ1-2,-,TRBD1,TRBV4-1,TGCGCCAGCAGCCAAGATCGTAGACAGGGGCCGCCAGGCTACACCTTC,CASSQDRRQGPPGYTF
TRBJ2-3,-,TRBD1,TRBV19,TGTGCCAGTAGTAGAGGACAGGGGGCGAGGACAGATACGCAGTATTTT,CASSRGQGARTDTQYF
TRBJ2-1,-,TRBD2,TRBV10-2,TGCGCCAGCACACCCGGCGGGGGTTTTGGATCCTACAATGAGCAGTTCTTC,CASTPGGGFGSYNEQFF
TRBJ1-4,-,TRBD1,TRBV30,TGTGCCTGGAGCCCAGGACAGGCGGAGGGGGAAAAACTGTTTTTT,CAWSPGQAEGEKLFF
TRBJ1-6,-,-,TRBV19,TGTGCCAGTAGTATCCGGGGAGAAGCGTTGGTAACCCTCCACTTT,CASSIRGEALVTLHF
TRBJ2-2,-,-,TRBV5-1,TGCGCCAGCAGCTATGACATAAGCACCGGGGAGCTGTTTTTT,CASSYDISTGELFF
TRBJ2-1,-,-,TRBV11-3,TGTGCCAGCAGCTTTGGGCCGACGTACAATGAGCAGTTCTTC,CASSFGPTYNEQFF
TRBJ2-7,-,-,TRBV5-5,TGTGCCAGCACCATTGGCAGTGTCGACGAGCAGTACTTC,CASTIGSVDEQYF
TRBJ1-3,-,-,TRBV5-1,TGCGCCAGCAGCTTGGACAGGTCTGGAAACACCATATATTTT,CASSLDRSGNTIYF
TRBJ2-7,-,-,TRBV19,TGTGCCAGTAGTATCCTAAACGAGCAGTACTTC,CASSILNEQYF